These 21 T cell receptor beta chains were all obtained from the same sample, sequenced in a study of cytomegalovirus exposure and HLA in healthy donors. TCRdb's table, derived via immunoSEQ multiplex PCR, lists solely in-frame clones and lacks some. The top ten hold approximately 2.5% of the sample, which has some 170,000 clones, approximately 86% seen once. Source material: PBMCs. These receptor sequences come from a man aged 18-30 years in good health and CMV-seropositive.

The gene calls are TRBV7-8 and TRBJ1-5, with D perhaps TRBD1 (5 bases). This CDR3 is 14 amino acids long. Germline loops: CDR1 SGHVS, CDR2 FQNEAQ. The V gene lost 0 bases and the J gene lost 6 bases, with 9 bases spanning the gap. Here the CDR3 reads CASSLAIRVQPQHF. DNA for the CDR3: TGTGCCAGCAGCTTAGCGATCAGGGTTCAGCCCCAGCATTTT.

This clone was seen more than once but under ten times. The chain combines TRBV18 with TRBJ2-7, with TRBD1 as a possible D gene (5 bases). The germline V gene has CDR1 KGHSH and CDR2 LQKENI. This CDR3 is 14 amino acids long. V lost 3 bases, J lost 3 bases, and 12 bases lay in between. CDR3 sequence (DNA): TGTGCCAGCTCACCCGGACATACCCTCTACGAGCAGTACTTC. The encoded protein is CASSPGHTLYEQYF.

The chain uses TRBV4-1 and TRBJ1-1; 8 bases are a match to TRBD1. Germline lookup yields CDR1 MGHRA and CDR2 YSYEKL. CDR3 length: 15 amino acids. Trimming removed 4 bases from V and 3 bases from J; junction bases left unmatched: 7. CDR3 sequence (DNA): TGCGCCAGCAGCCTACGGACAGGGAGCGACACTGAAGCTTTCTTT. It yields the protein CASSLRTGSDTEAFF.

The chain links TRBV10-1 to TRBJ2-2, with TRBD2 matching 12 bases. The CDR3 has 17 amino acids. Germline V lookup: CDR1 WNHNN, CDR2 SYGVQD (reference sequence). The CDR3 DNA reads as TGCGACTTGCAACTAGCGGGAGGCAATGTAAAGACCGGGGAGCTGTTTTTT. The encoded protein is CDLQLAGGNVKTGELFF.

The V call is TRBV19, the J call TRBJ1-3; no firm D call. The CDR3 length is 15 residues. The V and J ends lost 7 bases and 3 bases respectively, with 16 bases between them. Germline V gene lookup returns CDR1 LNHDA and CDR2 SQIVND (reference sequence). The CDR3 here is CASIHAQAGGNTIYF. In nucleotides, the CDR3 is TGTGCCAGTATCCACGCCCAGGCAGGTGGAAACACCATATATTTT.

This clone occurred once. The chain recombines TRBV7-9 with TRBJ1-1; D may be TRBD1 (5 bases). The CDR3 length is 16 residues. CDR1 is SEHNR and CDR2 is FQNEAQ in the germline V gene (reference sequence). The ends were cut back, 5 bases at V and 6 bases at J, with 22 bases in the middle. CDR3 in DNA: TGTGCCAGCAGCCACAACAGGATGGTGATTTTCGCTGAAGCTTTCTTT. Translating it yields CASSHNRMVIFAEAFF.

The chain recombines TRBV5-4 with TRBJ1-4; no clear D. The CDR3 has 13 residues. V lost 0 bases to trimming and J lost 10 bases, with 10 bases between them. Germline V CDR1 and CDR2: SGHNT, YYREEE (reference sequence). CDR3 DNA: TGTGCCAGCAGCTTGGAAGGAAGGAGAAAACTGTTTTTT. It translates to CASSLEGRRKLFF.

V and J are TRBV5-1 and TRBJ1-2; perhaps TRBD1 as D (5 bases). V lost 0 bases, J lost 3 bases, and 12 bases lay in between. The CDR3 runs to 15 residues. CDR1 is SGHRS and CDR2 is YFSETQ in the germline V gene. CDR3 nucleotide sequence: TGCGCCAGCAGCTTGGGACAGATCCAAGACTATGGCTACACCTTC. As protein: CASSLGQIQDYGYTF.

This chain links TRBV18 with TRBJ2-2; 7 positions match TRBD2. Looked up from germline, CDR1 is KGHSH and CDR2 is LQKENI. V gave up 3 bases and J gave up 0 bases; unmatched junction bases: 10. The CDR3 has 18 amino acids. The CDR3 region has the DNA TGTGCCAGCTCACCCGGGCTAGCGGAAATAACGAACACCGGGGAGCTGTTTTTT. Translation gives CASSPGLAEITNTGELFF.

The chain employs TRBV7-8 and TRBJ1-4, with D tentatively TRBD1 (6 bases). The CDR3 sequence is 15 residues long. Germline V gene data show CDR1 as SGHVS and CDR2 as FQNEAQ. V dropped 3 bases and J dropped 0 bases, with 8 bases sitting between them. The CDR3 region is CASSFGGSTNEKLFF. As DNA, the CDR3 is TGTGCCAGCAGCTTTGGGGGCTCAACTAATGAAAAACTGTTTTTT.

The chain combines TRBV4-2 with TRBJ2-7; D is perhaps TRBD2 (5 bases). CDR1 is LGHNA, CDR2 YNFKEQ, per germline. CDR3 length: 13 amino acids. V gave up 0 bases and J gave up 5 bases, with 8 bases separating them. Written as DNA, the CDR3 is TGTGCCAGCAGCCAAGATAAGGGAGACGAGCAGTACTTC. This translates into CASSQDKGDEQYF.

The rearrangement uses TRBV28 and TRBJ2-2; D possibly corresponds to TRBD2 (6 bases). The CDR3 sequence is 14 residues long. The germline gives CDR1 MDHEN, CDR2 SYDVKM. V lost 5 bases and J lost 8, with 15 bases in between. CDR3 region: CASSRGIFGGELFF. The DNA of the CDR3 is TGTGCCAGCAGTCGCGGGATCTTCGGGGGGGAGCTGTTTTTT.

The chain couples TRBV19 to TRBJ1-5; D is unclear. The CDR3 spans 17 residues. From germline, CDR1 is LNHDA and CDR2 SQIVND (reference sequence). The V and J ends lost 1 base and 0 bases respectively, with 13 bases between them. The CDR3 sequence: CASSIGPGGGSNQPQHF. In DNA, the CDR3 is TGTGCCAGTAGTATAGGCCCCGGTGGCGGTAGCAATCAGCCCCAGCATTTT. Looking up the rest from reference TRBV19 and TRBJ1-5 gives the full variable domain: DGGITQSPKYLFRKEGQNVTLSCEQNLNHDAMYWYRQDPGQGLRLIYYSQIVNDFQKGDIAEGYSVSREKKESFPLTVTSAQKNPTAFYLCASSIGPGGGSNQPQHFGDGTRLSIL.

The V call is TRBV6-5, the J call TRBJ2-2, with D uncertain. Germline assignment: CDR1 MNHEY and CDR2 SVGAGI. The CDR3 is 12 amino acids. Trimming pared 7 bases from V and 6 bases from J, leaving 9 bases between. In DNA, the CDR3 is TGTGCCAGCATCTACGTGGCCGGGGAGCTGTTTTTT. Amino acids: CASIYVAGELFF.

The rearrangement uses TRBV6-1 and TRBJ2-3; 8 bases fit TRBD2. The germline V gene has CDR1 MNHNS and CDR2 SASEGT. CDR3 length equals 11 residues. Losses at the gene ends were 9 bases for V and 7 bases for J; bases not matched to a gene: 3. CDR3 DNA: TGTGCCAGTTCGGGGGGGAATACGCAGTATTTT. Amino acid sequence: CASSGGNTQYF.

The V call is TRBV19, the J call TRBJ2-7, with 8 bases identical to TRBD2. The CDR3 is 14 amino acids. Germline CDR1 reads LNHDA; CDR2 reads SQIVND (reference sequence). Trimming cost V 6 bases and J 2 bases; bases outside gene matches: 6. The CDR3 nucleotides are TGTGCCAGTAGGAGAAGCGGGAGTACCTACGAGCAGTACTTC. Its protein is CASRRSGSTYEQYF.

The chain has TRBV7-2 and TRBJ2-1; 7 bases are a match to TRBD2. CDR3 length: 18 amino acids. CDR1 is SGHTA, CDR2 FQGNSA, per germline. V trimming: 5 bases; J trimming: 1 base; junction bases outside the gene matches: 14. The CDR3 spells CASSREGMWGKSYNEQFF. CDR3 sequence (DNA): TGTGCCAGCAGCAGGGAGGGGATGTGGGGTAAATCCTACAATGAGCAGTTCTTC.

This rearrangement joins TRBV7-8 to TRBJ2-3, with 7 bases that match TRBD2. J lost 4 bases, V lost 4 bases, and 5 bases had no gene match. Germline V CDR1 and CDR2: SGHVS, FQNEAQ. The CDR3 loop spans 14 amino acids. CDR3 in amino acids: CASSSSAGADTQYF. CDR3 sequence (DNA): TGTGCCAGCAGCTCCAGTGCGGGGGCAGATACGCAGTATTTT. Full variable domain (rest looked up from reference TRBV7-8 and TRBJ2-3): GAGVSQSPRYKVAKRGQDVALRCDPISGHVSLFWYQQALGQGPEFLTYFQNEAQLDKSGLPSDRFFAERPEGSVSTLKIQRTQQEDSAVYLCASSSSAGADTQYFGPGTRLTVL.

The chain links TRBV29-1 to TRBJ1-1; D may be TRBD1 (6 bases). V lost 6 bases and J lost 1, with 12 bases in between. This CDR3 contains 13 residues. Germline CDR1 is SQVTM and CDR2 is ANQGSEA. CDR3 DNA sequence: TGCAGCGTCGAATCACAGGGGAACACTGAAGCTTTCTTT. Translating it yields CSVESQGNTEAFF.

This clone was seen a handful of times. V and J are TRBV5-3 and TRBJ1-2, with 8 bases that match TRBD1. TRBV5-3 is an ORF, with its function uncertain. The CDR3 length is 15 residues. The V segment lost 2 bases and the J segment 5 bases; nucleotides outside the gene matches: 8. In DNA form, the CDR3 reads TGTGCCAGAAGCTTATCCGACAGGGGAGGGTATGGCTACACCTTC. Translated, it gives CARSLSDRGGYGYTF.

The chain carries TRBV9 and TRBJ1-2; perhaps TRBD1 as D (5 bases). From germline, CDR1 is SGDLS and CDR2 YYNGEE. The CDR3 has 16 residues. V was clipped by 1 base and J by 2 bases, with 15 bases between them. CDR3 loop: CASSVNRGAGNYGYTF. The CDR3 nucleotides read TGTGCCAGCAGCGTAAACCGTGGGGCAGGAAACTATGGCTACACCTTC.